This T cell receptor beta chain was profiled in a study of blood T cell dynamics during melanoma immunotherapy. CDR3 size: 14 residues. Trimming left V 8 bases short and J 2 bases short, with 12 bases between. CDR1 is SGHVS and CDR2 is FNYEAQ in the germline V gene. Time point indicated: pre-treatment baseline. Patients with prior systemic cancer treatment, concomitant immunosuppressants, or other active malignancies were excluded. Libraries were prepared by immunoSEQ multiplex PCR; TCRdb keeps only in-frame clonotypes and omits some of them. Seen here are about 11,000 clones, around 78% observed once, and the top ten hold about 20%.

Sample: blood, taken from a patient treated with checkpoint blockade. The rearrangement joins TRBV7-6 to TRBJ2-2; D gene unclear. This TCR was sampled from a human donor with melanoma. The CDR3 sequence is CASAVGSNTGELFF. The CDR3 DNA is TGTGCCAGCGCGGTCGGGTCCAACACCGGGGAGCTGTTTTTT.